This T cell receptor beta chain was captured by sequencing in a study of T cell repertoires in cytomegalovirus infection. In its sample, this clonotype was seen many times. TCRdb re-called the reads through MiXCR, storing one row per CDR3 protein. The sample has under 100,000 distinct CDR3 sequences, roughly 3.6% seen once. The CDR3 loop spans 14 amino acids. Trimming removed 3 bases from V and 4 bases from J, with 13 bases in between. The germline V gene encodes CDR1 SGHDT and CDR2 YYEEEE. Sequences were obtained from PBMCs. The chain recombines TRBV5-6 with TRBJ2-5; no clear D gene. The clonotype originates from a human donor in good health (CMV status not recorded). Some clones in this sample may be carry-over from other donors' samples. CDR3 bases: TGTGCCAGCAGCTCGACTGACTCCGGAGAGACCCAGTACTTC. Protein product: CASSSTDSGETQYF.